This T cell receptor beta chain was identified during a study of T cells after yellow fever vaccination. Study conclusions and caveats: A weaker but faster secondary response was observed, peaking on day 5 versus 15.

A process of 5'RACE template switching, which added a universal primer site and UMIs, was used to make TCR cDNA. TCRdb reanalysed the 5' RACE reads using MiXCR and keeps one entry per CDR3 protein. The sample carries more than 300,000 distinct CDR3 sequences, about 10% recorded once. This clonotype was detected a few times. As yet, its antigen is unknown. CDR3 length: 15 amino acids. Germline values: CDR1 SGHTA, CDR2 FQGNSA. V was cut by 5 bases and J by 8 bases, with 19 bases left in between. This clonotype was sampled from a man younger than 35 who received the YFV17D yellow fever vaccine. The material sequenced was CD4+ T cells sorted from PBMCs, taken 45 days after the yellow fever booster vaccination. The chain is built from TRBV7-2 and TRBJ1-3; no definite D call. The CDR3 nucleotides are TGTGCCAGCAGCGCACGAACGGGTCCCGGCGACACCATATATTTT. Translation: CASSARTGPGDTIYF.